This TCR beta chain was recorded in a study of blood T cells in healthy people across ages. Study summary: Every two T cells gave about one barcoded beta molecule via template switching. Study-wide findings and caveats: Comparison with aged donors showed that long-lived donors had more naive CD4+ cells and higher diversity. TCR beta diversity correlated strongly with naive T cell percentage.

A second PCR of 7 to 11 cycles used a sample-barcoded 5' primer and a J-beta primer mix. Every cDNA molecule carried a tag from a template-switch adaptor bearing 12 random nucleotides. From the 5' RACE reads, TCRdb called clonotypes with MiXCR, one entry per CDR3 protein. The repertoire holds around 1.5 million distinct CDR3 sequences, with 42% as singletons. Remarks on this clonotype: Its cognate antigen is unknown. One base away lies a much larger clone, so this may be a sequencing read error.

The germline CDR1 and CDR2 sequences are MGHRA and YSYEKL. This CDR3 is 14 amino acids long. This sequence joins TRBV4-1 and TRBJ2-7, with D unresolved. The sample consisted of blood. The origin of this receptor is a woman between 18 and 30 years old in good health. The CDR3 region has the DNA TGCGCCTGCAGCCACCCGGCCGGCGCCTACGAGCAGTACTTC. Its translation: CACSHPAGAYEQYF.